This T cell receptor (beta chain) was profiled in a study of radiation and T cells in renal cell carcinoma (dated by TCRdb to 2018 to 2021). Study-level background: Samples came from a clinical trial, in which primary renal cell carcinomas received 15 Gy stereotactic body radiation therapy followed by nephrectomy 4 weeks later. In total, 50 to 60 samples, comprising 25 or so tumors and some 27 peripheral blood samples, were subjected to TCR beta sequencing. A total of 4,016,671 unique CDR3 nucleotide sequences, encoding 2.5 million to 3 million unique CDR3 amino acid sequences, were found across all 50 or so samples.

The immunoSEQ kit was used, according to the manufacturer's recommendations, to generate TCR beta libraries from genomic DNA. To prepare the libraries, a first multiplex PCR with proprietary primers was run, followed by a second PCR that added unique barcodes, and a bead cleanup was done after each round. Each sample batch included a kit-provided positive control reaction and a negative control reaction. The final libraries were assessed on an Agilent 4200 TapeStation D1000 ScreenTape, pooled by volume, and quantified by qPCR. Sequencing was performed on an Illumina NextSeq500 using a MidOutput 150-cycle cartridge, with 156 Read1 cycles, 15 Index1 cycles, and the kit custom primers. The pooled library was loaded at 1.0 pM, and roughly 20% PhiX control was spiked in. As for the authors' bioinformatics: The vendor-processed data were analyzed in R, and a clonotype was defined as all T cells that share the same CDR3 nucleotide sequence. In the clone abundance analyses, frequencies were normalized to the 10,000 most abundant clones in each sample. Public T cell clones, which averaged fewer than five per sample, were excluded before analysis. Tumor-enriched and baseline blood-enriched clonotypes were defined by at least a 32-fold difference in abundance between compartments. A beta-binomial differential abundance model was used to identify clonotypes that were expanded or contracted between blood time points. Similarity between tumor and blood repertoires was quantified using the Baroni-Urbani and Buser coefficient, and groups were compared with two-tailed Wilcoxon tests in R. The table was pulled from immuneACCESS by TCRdb, which kept in-frame rearrangements only. Such tables lose some clones; where checked, under half of the loss comes from unresolved V genes, and the rest has no known cause. V, J and clone size were drawn from that table, and D and trimming were deduced from the DNA. The sample includes 120,000 or so clones, with approximately 85% observed a single time. The ten most abundant clones make up 5.8% of the sample.

Sample time point, as interpreted from the label and publication: blood 2 weeks post-SBRT. The label giving this sample's treatment or condition can be read as: 15 Gy SBRT to primary tumor, nephrectomy 4 weeks later. Serial peripheral blood from radiation-treated patients was sampled at baseline, 2 weeks and 4 weeks after SBRT to track tumor-enriched clonotypes. Every patient's renal cell carcinoma showed clear cell pathology. Genomic DNA for TCR sequencing was prepared using the QIAamp DNA Blood Mini Kit (Qiagen). Only samples passing all quality control checks were included in the analyses. On the study overall, not on this receptor specifically: Because no pretreatment tumor biopsies were available, whether clonotypes were present in the tumor at baseline could not be determined. Dynamics of the blood repertoire were not tracked past 4 weeks after treatment. Top tumor clonotypes rose in blood from baseline to 2 weeks post-radiation, then contracted by 4 weeks, suggesting transient expansion of tumor-resident clones. Because the trial had a single-armed design, the trial could not examine how radiation dose or scheduling affected the TCR repertoire.

The CDR3 runs 13 amino acids, cysteine and phenylalanine included. Kept here is only the CDR3 DNA, which spans 39 bases and is read in frame from base 1. For CDR1 and CDR2, the germline V gene lists SGHVS and FQNEAQ. The junction shows trimming of 4 bases on V and 7 bases on J, plus 13 bases between the germline ends. As for this clone: This clone's antigen is unknown. Base qualities were left out, and no much larger clone turns up one base away.

The TCR originated in a man aged 45-65 years with renal cell carcinoma. The sample here was blood, taken from a patient whose treatment included radiotherapy and nephrectomy. The chain is encoded by TRBV7-8 joined to TRBJ1-2; a weak D assignment points to TRBD1 (5 bases agree). The CDR3: CASSYPTASGYTF. The nucleotide sequence reads TGTGCCAGCAGCTACCCGACAGCGTCTGGCTACACCTTC.